This T cell receptor (beta chain) stems from a study of T cells after yellow fever vaccination. This CDR3 has 14 residues. Trimming left V 3 bases short and J 5 bases short, with 13 bases between. In germline, CDR1 is SGHVS, CDR2 FQNEAQ. UMIs and a universal primer site were added when TCR cDNA was made by 5'RACE template switching. TCRdb redid the calling of the 5' RACE reads with MiXCR, one entry per CDR3 protein. This table has approximately 300,000 distinct CDR3 sequences, around 6.8% appearing once. This clonotype was observed a few times. The sample here was PBMCs, taken 35 to 50 days after the first yellow fever vaccination. This rearrangement joins TRBV7-8 to TRBJ2-5; D perhaps matches TRBD2 (6 bases). The sequence was collected from a man aged 18 to 29 who received the YFV17D yellow fever vaccine. CDR3 in amino acids: CASSLRIGRETQYF. The CDR3 DNA reads as TGTGCCAGCAGCTTGAGAATAGGGAGGGAGACCCAGTACTTC.